This entry describes one T cell receptor (beta chain). This sample was taken from a study of blood T cell repertoires in COVID-19. Across the study: From the United States, Italy and Spain came samples of acute and convalescent COVID-19. PBMCs, B-cell-depleted T cells, or T cells were the source of the cDNA or gDNA that made up the material.

Methods used by the authors: Amplification of reference gene primers was used by the study to estimate nucleated cell counts. Repertoires were generated with immunoSEQ multiplex PCR, while TCRdb's copy carries only in-frame clones and drops some. For V, J and clone size, that table is used; D and trimming come from the DNA. The profile shows tens of thousands of clones, roughly 84% of them singletons. Source material: peripheral blood. The receptor comes from a woman over 75 with active or convalescent COVID-19.

CDR3 residues: CASSQATGTVGNTIYF. DNA for the CDR3: TGTGCCAGCAGCCAAGCCACCGGGACAGTAGGAAACACCATATATTTT. The V and J genes are TRBV3-1 (or the pseudogene TRBV3-2) and TRBJ1-3, with TRBD1 identical over 7 bases. V shed 1 base and J 4 bases; nucleotides not matched to a gene: 7. Looked up from germline, CDR1 is LGHDT and CDR2 is YNNKEL (reference sequence). The CDR3 is 16 amino acids.